This section outlines one T cell receptor beta chain sequence together with its context. DNA at about 190 ng, 25,000 to 35,000 T cell genomes, went into sorted-subset replicate PCRs. The protocol was immunoSEQ multiplex PCR, while the TCRdb copy is restricted to in-frame clones and leaves out a portion. The table has nearly 1,000,000 clones, about 80% seen once; the top ten hold nearly 1.5%. This sample is drawn from a study of shared clonotypes between healthy human individuals. On the study more broadly: CD4 naive and memory got three plates each, CD8 naive two, CD8 memory one.

There are 14 residues in the CDR3. With 4 bases removed from V and 5 bases from J, the gap between germline ends came to 14 bases. Germline lookup yields CDR1 MGHDK and CDR2 SYGVNS. This receptor was identified in a young man in good health. The sample consisted of memory CD4+ T cells sorted from blood. Sample subset: CD45RA-negative fraction. The chain carries TRBV25-1 and TRBJ2-5; perhaps TRBD1 as D (6 bases). This CDR3 is CASSGTGFGETQYF. The CDR3 DNA reads as TGTGCCAGCAGTGGTACAGGGTTCGGCGAGACCCAGTACTTC.